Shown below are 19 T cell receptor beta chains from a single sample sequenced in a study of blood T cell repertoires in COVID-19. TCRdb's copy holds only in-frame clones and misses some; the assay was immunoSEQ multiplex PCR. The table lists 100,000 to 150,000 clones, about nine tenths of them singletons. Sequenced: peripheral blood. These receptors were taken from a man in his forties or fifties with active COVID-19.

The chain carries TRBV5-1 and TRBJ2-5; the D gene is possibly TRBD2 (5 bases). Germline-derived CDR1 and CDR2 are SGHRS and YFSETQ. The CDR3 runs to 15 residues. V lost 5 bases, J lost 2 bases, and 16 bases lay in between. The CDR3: CASSSGASQQETQYF. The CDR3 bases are TGCGCCAGCAGTTCCGGTGCTAGCCAACAAGAGACCCAGTACTTC.

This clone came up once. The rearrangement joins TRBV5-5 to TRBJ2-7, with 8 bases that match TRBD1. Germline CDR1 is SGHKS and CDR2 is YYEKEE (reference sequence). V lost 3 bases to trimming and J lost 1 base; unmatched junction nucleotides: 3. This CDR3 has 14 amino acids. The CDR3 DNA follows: TGTGCCAGCAGCTCGAGACAGGGGTCCTACGAGCAGTACTTC. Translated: CASSSRQGSYEQYF.

In DNA, the CDR3 is TGTGCCAGCAGTGAAGGCAGTCACACCATATATTTT. Residues: CASSEGSHTIYF. The rearrangement links TRBV6-1 to TRBJ1-3; D remains ambiguous. Trimming took 1 base from V and 8 from J, leaving 6 bases between them. In germline, CDR1 is MNHNS, CDR2 SASEGT. The CDR3 sequence is 12 residues long.

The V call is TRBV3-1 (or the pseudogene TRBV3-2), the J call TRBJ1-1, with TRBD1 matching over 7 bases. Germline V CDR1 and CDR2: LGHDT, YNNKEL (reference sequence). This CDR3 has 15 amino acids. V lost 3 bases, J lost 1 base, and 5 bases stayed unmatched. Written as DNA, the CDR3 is TGTGCCAGCAGCCATTCAGGGGGGACGAACACTGAAGCTTTCTTT. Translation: CASSHSGGTNTEAFF.

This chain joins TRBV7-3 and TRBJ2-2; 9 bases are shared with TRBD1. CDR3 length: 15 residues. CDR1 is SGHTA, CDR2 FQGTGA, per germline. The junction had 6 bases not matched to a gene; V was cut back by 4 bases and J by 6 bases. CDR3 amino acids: CASSSPTGGSGELFF. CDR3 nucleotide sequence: TGTGCCAGCAGCTCACCTACAGGGGGCTCCGGGGAGCTGTTTTTT.

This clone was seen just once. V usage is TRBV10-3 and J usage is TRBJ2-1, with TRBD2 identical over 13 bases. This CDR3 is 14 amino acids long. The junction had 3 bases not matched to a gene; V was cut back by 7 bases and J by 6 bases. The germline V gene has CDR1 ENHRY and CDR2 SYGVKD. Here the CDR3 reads CAITTSGGANEQFF. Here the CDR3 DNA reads TGTGCCATCACCACTAGCGGGGGGGCCAATGAGCAGTTCTTC.

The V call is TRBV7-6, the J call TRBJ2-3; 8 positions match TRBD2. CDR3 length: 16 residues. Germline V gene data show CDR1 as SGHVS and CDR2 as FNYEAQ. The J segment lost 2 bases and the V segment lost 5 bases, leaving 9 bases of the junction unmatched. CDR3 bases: TGTGCCAGCAGCAAGTATAGCGGGACCCCCACAGATACGCAGTATTTT. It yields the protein CASSKYSGTPTDTQYF.

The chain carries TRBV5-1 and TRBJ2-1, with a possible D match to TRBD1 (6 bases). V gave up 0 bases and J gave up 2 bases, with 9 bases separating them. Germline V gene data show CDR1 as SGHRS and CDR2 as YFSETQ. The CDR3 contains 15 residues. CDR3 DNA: TGCGCCAGCAGCTTGGACCAGGGGACCTACAATGAGCAGTTCTTC. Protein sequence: CASSLDQGTYNEQFF.

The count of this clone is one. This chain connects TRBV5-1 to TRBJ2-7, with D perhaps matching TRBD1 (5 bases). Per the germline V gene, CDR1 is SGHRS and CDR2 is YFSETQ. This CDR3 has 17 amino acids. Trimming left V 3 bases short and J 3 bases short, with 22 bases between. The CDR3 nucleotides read TGCGCCAGCAGCTCAAGGTCCGCCCCTAGGGGAAACTACGAGCAGTACTTC. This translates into CASSSRSAPRGNYEQYF.

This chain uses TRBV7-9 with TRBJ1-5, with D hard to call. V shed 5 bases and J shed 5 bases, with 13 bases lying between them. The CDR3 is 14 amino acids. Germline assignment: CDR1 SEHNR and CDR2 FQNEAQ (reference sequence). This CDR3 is CASSPAGFDQPQHF. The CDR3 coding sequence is TGTGCCAGCAGCCCCGCGGGGTTCGATCAGCCCCAGCATTTT.

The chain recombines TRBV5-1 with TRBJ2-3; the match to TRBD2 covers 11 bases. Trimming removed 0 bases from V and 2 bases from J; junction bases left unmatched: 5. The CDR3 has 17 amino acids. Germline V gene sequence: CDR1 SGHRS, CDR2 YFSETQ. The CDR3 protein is CASSLARLAGNTDTQYF. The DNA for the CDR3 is TGCGCCAGCAGCTTGGCCCGACTAGCGGGGAACACAGATACGCAGTATTTT.

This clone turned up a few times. The CDR3 protein is CASSSSSGAYNEQFF. CDR3 coding DNA: TGCGCCAGCAGTTCCTCTAGCGGGGCCTACAATGAGCAGTTCTTC. The V gene is TRBV5-1, the J gene TRBJ2-1, with TRBD2 matching over 9 bases. The V gene end was trimmed by 5 bases and the J gene end by 2 bases; junction bases not matched to a gene: 5. Germline V CDR1 and CDR2: SGHRS, YFSETQ. CDR3 length equals 15 residues.

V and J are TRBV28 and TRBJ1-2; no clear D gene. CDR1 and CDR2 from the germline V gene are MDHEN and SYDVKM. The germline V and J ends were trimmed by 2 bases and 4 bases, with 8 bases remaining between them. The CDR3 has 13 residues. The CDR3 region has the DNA TGTGCCAGCAGTTTAGGGCTGAGCTATGGCTACACCTTC. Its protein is CASSLGLSYGYTF.

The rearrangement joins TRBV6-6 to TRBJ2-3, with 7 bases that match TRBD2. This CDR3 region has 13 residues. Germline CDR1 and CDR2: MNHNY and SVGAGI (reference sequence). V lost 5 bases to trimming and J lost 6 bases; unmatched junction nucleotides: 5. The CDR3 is CASSRAGSDTQYF. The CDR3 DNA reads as TGTGCCAGCAGTCGAGCGGGGTCCGATACGCAGTATTTT.

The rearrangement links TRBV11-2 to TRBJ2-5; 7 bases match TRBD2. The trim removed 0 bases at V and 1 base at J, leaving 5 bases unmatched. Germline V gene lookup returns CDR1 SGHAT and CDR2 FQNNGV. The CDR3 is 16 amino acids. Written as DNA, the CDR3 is TGTGCCAGCAGCTTAGAATGGCTAGCGGTCCAAGAGACCCAGTACTTC. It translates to CASSLEWLAVQETQYF.

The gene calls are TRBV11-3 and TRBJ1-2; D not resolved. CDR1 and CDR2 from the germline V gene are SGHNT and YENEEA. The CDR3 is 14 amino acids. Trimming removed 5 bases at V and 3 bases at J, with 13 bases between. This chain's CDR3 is CASSPRPADYGYTF. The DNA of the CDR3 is TGTGCCAGCAGCCCAAGACCCGCGGACTATGGCTACACCTTC. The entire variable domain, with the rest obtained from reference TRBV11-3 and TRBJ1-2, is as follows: EAGVVQSPRYKIIEKKQPVAFWCNPISGHNTLYWYLQNLGQGPELLIRYENEEAVDDSQLPKDRFSAERLKGVDSTLKIQPAELGDSAVYLCASSPRPADYGYTFGSGTRLTVV.

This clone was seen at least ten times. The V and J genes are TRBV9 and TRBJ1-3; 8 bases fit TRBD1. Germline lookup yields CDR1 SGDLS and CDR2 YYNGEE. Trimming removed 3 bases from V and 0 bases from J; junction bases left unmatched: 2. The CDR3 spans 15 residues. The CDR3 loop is CASSGQGYSGNTIYF. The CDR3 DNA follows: TGTGCCAGCAGCGGACAGGGGTACTCTGGAAACACCATATATTTT.

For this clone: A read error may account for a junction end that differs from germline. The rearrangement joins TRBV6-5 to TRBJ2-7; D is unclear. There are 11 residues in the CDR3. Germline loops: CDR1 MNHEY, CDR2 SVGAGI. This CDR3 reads CASRQSSEQYF. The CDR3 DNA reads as TGTGCCAGCAGACAGTCCTCCGAGCAGTACTTC.

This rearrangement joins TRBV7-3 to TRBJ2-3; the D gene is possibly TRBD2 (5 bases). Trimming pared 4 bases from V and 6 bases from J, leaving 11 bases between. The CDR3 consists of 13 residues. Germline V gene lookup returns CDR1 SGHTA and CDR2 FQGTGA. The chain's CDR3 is CASSSQTGDTQYF. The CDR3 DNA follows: TGTGCCAGCAGCTCCCAGACGGGGGATACGCAGTATTTT.